These 6 T cell receptor beta chains were sequenced from one sample in a study of control samples from healthy donors and cancer patients. The assay was immunoSEQ multiplex PCR, and TCRdb's table has in-frame clones only and misses some. The top ten clones hold over 1.3% of a sample with about 190,000 clones, approximately 92% of them seen once. Sequenced material: blood. These receptors came from a man aged 18 to 30 in good health.

The chain couples TRBV6-5 to TRBJ2-5; no clear D. V lost 6 bases and J 2 bases, leaving 13 bases between the germline ends. This CDR3 has 14 amino acids. Germline CDR1 is MNHEY and CDR2 is SVGAGI. The CDR3 spells CASSKGRVQETQYF. DNA of the CDR3: TGTGCCAGCAGCAAAGGACGGGTACAAGAGACCCAGTACTTC.

The rearrangement joins TRBV5-6 to TRBJ1-2; a possible D gene is TRBD1 (5 bases). CDR3 length equals 15 residues. V was shortened by 2 bases and J by 1 base, with 12 bases between the two germline ends. Germline V gene lookup returns CDR1 SGHDT and CDR2 YYEEEE. The CDR3 bases are TGTGCCAGCAGCTTTCCCGGGGACGGTAACTATGGCTACACCTTC. Translated: CASSFPGDGNYGYTF. Drawing the rest from reference TRBV5-6 and TRBJ1-2, the complete variable domain is DAGVTQSPTHLIKTRGQQVTLRCSPKSGHDTVSWYQQALGQGPQFIFQYYEEEERQRGNFPDRFSGHQFPNYSSELNVNALLLGDSALYLCASSFPGDGNYGYTFGSGTRLTVV.

V is TRBV28 and J is TRBJ2-7; possible D gene TRBD2, 6 bases. V lost 6 bases to trimming and J lost 2 bases, with 14 bases between them. CDR1 is MDHEN and CDR2 is SYDVKM in the germline V gene. The CDR3 covers 14 residues. DNA of the CDR3: TGTGCCAGCAGAGCGGGTGGGTCGACCTACGAGCAGTACTTC. This gives the protein CASRAGGSTYEQYF.

This clone was recorded once. The chain recombines TRBV6-1 with TRBJ1-6; D gene uncertain. The V and J ends lost 1 base and 7 bases respectively, with 5 bases between them. Per germline, CDR1 MNHNS and CDR2 SASEGT. The CDR3 length is 13 residues. DNA of the CDR3: TGTGCCAGCAGTGAAGTAGAAAATTCACCCCTCCACTTT. This sequence encodes CASSEVENSPLHF.

The chain uses TRBV3-1 (or the pseudogene TRBV3-2) and TRBJ1-1; a possible D gene is TRBD1 (5 bases). Per germline, CDR1 LGHDT and CDR2 YNNKEL (reference sequence). The CDR3 is 15 amino acids. Trimming removed 3 bases at V and 1 base at J, with 12 bases between. CDR3 nucleotide sequence: TGTGCCAGCAGCCATCGTGGAACAGGGAACACTGAAGCTTTCTTT. This encodes CASSHRGTGNTEAFF.

The rearrangement links TRBV30 to TRBJ1-2; 9 bases line up with TRBD1. J gave up 7 bases and V 2 bases, and 11 bases lay outside the gene matches. The germline gives CDR1 GTSNPN, CDR2 SVGIG (reference sequence). The CDR3 covers 15 residues. The CDR3 nucleotides are TGTGCCTGGAGTAGGACAGGGGCAACTTCGGCTGGCTACACCTTC. Protein product: CAWSRTGATSAGYTF.